This T cell receptor (beta chain) was sequenced for a study of T-cell reconstitution after alpha-beta-depleted transplantation in children (dated by TCRdb to 2016 to 2017). Turning to the overall study: T-cell immune reconstitution after TCRalphabeta/CD19-depleted allogeneic hematopoietic cell transplantation in children was quantitatively tracked in the study by means of TCR repertoire profiling.

The library was generated by PCR. Sequenced on an Illumina HiSeq 2500. TCR library preparation used molecular barcoding, with unique molecular identifiers applied to normalize quantification of the TCRbeta repertoire. The public reads were run again by TCRdb, first through fastp at Q25 and then through MiXCR, and only productive beta chains were kept. Each record represents a unique CDR3 protein, reported with the most common genes and DNA among its rows. This sample gives around 200,000 distinct CDR3 sequences in total; approximately 10% of them show up just once. Of the sample, over 5% falls within the top ten clones. As for this clonotype: Its antigen is unknown. Qualities for individual bases were not recorded, and no much larger clone is one base off.

The sample consisted of PBMCs from the stem cell graft donor, taken from the stem cell graft. This receptor was identified in a human donor who donated a stem cell graft to a child with acute lymphoblastic leukemia.

Read as DNA, the sequence is TGTGCCAGCAGAAATGCAGCGGGGCTTGGGAGCTCCTACAATGAGCAGTTCTTC. It translates as CASRNAAGLGSSYNEQFF. This chain is built from TRBV25-1 and TRBJ2-1; 7 bases in the junction line up with TRBD2. Compared with germline, V lacks 6 bases and J lacks 0 bases; bases without a gene match: 14. From the germline V gene, CDR1 is MGHDK and CDR2 is SYGVNS. The CDR3 spans 18 residues, from the cysteine through the phenylalanine. Left in the record is the CDR3 DNA by itself, 54 bases read in frame from the first base.